This TCR beta chain was documented in a study of T cell repertoires in cytomegalovirus infection. CDR3 size: 16 residues. CDR1 and CDR2 from the germline V gene are LNHDA and SQIVND (reference sequence). The V gene end was trimmed by 7 bases and the J gene end by 4 bases; junction bases not matched to a gene: 5. Points on this clonotype: Antigen unknown.

TCRdb redid the calling of the reads with MiXCR, one entry per CDR3 protein. The sample lists approximately 65,000 distinct CDR3 sequences; 20% to 25% were seen once. Notes on the study in general: In two of eight donors, the top clonotype was HLA-C-restricted CMV-specific.

The sequence was collected from a human donor in good health (CMV status not recorded). Some clones in this sample may be carry-over from other donors' samples. This specimen consisted of CD8+ T cells from cultured PBMCs, obtained from culture after CMV antigen stimulation. The chain uses TRBV19 and TRBJ2-1, with TRBD2 matching over 15 bases. CDR3 in DNA: TGTGCCAGTATTCCAGGGACTAGCGGGGGGTACAATGAGCAGTTCTTC. As protein: CASIPGTSGGYNEQFF.